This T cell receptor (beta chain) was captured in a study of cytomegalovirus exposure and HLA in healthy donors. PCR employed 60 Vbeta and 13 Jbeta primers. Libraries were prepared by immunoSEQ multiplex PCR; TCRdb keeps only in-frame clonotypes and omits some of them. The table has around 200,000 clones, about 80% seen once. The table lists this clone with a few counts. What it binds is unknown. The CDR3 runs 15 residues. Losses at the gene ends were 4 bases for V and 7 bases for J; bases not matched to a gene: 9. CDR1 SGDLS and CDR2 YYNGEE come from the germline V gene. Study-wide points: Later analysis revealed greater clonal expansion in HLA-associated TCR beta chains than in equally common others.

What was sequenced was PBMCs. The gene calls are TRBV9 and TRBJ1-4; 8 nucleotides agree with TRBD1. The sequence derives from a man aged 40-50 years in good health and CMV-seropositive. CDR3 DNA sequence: TGTGCCAGCAGCCCGCGGGACAGGTTTAGTGAAAAACTGTTTTTT. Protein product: CASSPRDRFSEKLFF.